The next 31 T cell receptor beta chains were all read from a single sample in a study of shared T cell receptors in the human thymus. Measured with immunoSEQ multiplex PCR; TCRdb has only the in-frame clones, and not every one. The sample shows under 700,000 clones, approximately 78% of them seen only once. The same data also contributed to another study, on human thymus T cells.

The specimen was thymocytes. The receptors come from a boy less than two years old with a congenital heart defect.

A single count supports this clone. The chain employs TRBV27 and TRBJ1-1; possible D gene TRBD1, 6 bases. V gave up 5 bases and J gave up 3 bases, with 13 bases separating them. Germline V lookup: CDR1 MNHEY, CDR2 SMNVEV (reference sequence). This CDR3 is built from 14 residues. The CDR3 DNA is TGTGCCAGCAGTCCCGGGACAAGGGACACTGAAGCTTTCTTT. This encodes CASSPGTRDTEAFF.

V usage is TRBV18 and J usage is TRBJ1-5; D may be TRBD1 (5 bases). This CDR3 is built from 18 residues. V was pared by 2 bases and J by 7 bases, with 24 bases between. Germline V gene lookup returns CDR1 KGHSH and CDR2 LQKENI. The CDR3 nucleotides are TGTGCCAGCTCACCAGGGCCCGCAACTCAGGGATTGCCCCAGCCCCAGCATTTT. Its translation: CASSPGPATQGLPQPQHF.

The rearrangement joins TRBV5-1 to TRBJ2-5; 8 bases line up with TRBD2. V lost 4 bases to trimming and J lost 2 bases; unmatched junction nucleotides: 16. The CDR3 sequence is 18 residues long. Germline loops: CDR1 SGHRS, CDR2 YFSETQ. The CDR3 protein is CASSPRRRVAGTQETQYF. Here the CDR3 DNA reads TGCGCCAGCAGCCCACGGCGGCGAGTAGCGGGGACGCAAGAGACCCAGTACTTC.

The CDR3 sequence: CASRCIADGSYNEQFF. The CDR3 DNA is TGTGCCAGCAGGTGTATAGCGGATGGTTCCTACAATGAGCAGTTCTTC. The V and J genes are TRBV28 and TRBJ2-1, with a tentative D call TRBD2 (6 bases). Germline lookup yields CDR1 MDHEN and CDR2 SYDVKM. Trimming pared 6 bases from V and 1 base from J, leaving 16 bases between. The CDR3 runs 16 residues.

The chain's CDR3 is CASSFPSGRLHEQFF. CDR3 nucleotide sequence: TGTGCCAGCAGCTTCCCTAGCGGGAGACTCCATGAGCAGTTCTTC. The rearrangement uses TRBV5-4 and TRBJ2-1, with 10 bases fitting TRBD2. Per the germline V gene, CDR1 is SGHNT and CDR2 is YYREEE (reference sequence). This CDR3 has 15 amino acids. The junction had 7 bases not matched to a gene; V was cut back by 2 bases and J by 8 bases.

This clone turned up a few times. The V and J genes are TRBV7-9 and TRBJ1-4, with 9 bases lining up with TRBD1. The ends lost 0 bases at V and 0 bases at J; junction bases unmatched: 8. Germline CDR1 is SEHNR and CDR2 is FQNEAQ (reference sequence). The CDR3 extends over 19 amino acids. CDR3 residues: CASSLAYLGQGATNEKLFF. CDR3 coding DNA: TGTGCCAGCAGCTTAGCGTATCTGGGACAGGGAGCAACTAATGAAAAACTGTTTTTT.

The V call is TRBV4-1, the J call TRBJ2-1; D possibly corresponds to TRBD2 (6 bases). From germline, CDR1 is MGHRA and CDR2 YSYEKL. V was shortened by 3 bases and J by 9 bases, with 15 bases between the two germline ends. The CDR3 totals 14 residues. The CDR3 nucleotides read TGCGCCAGCAGCCACGTCCCCCCCGGGGGTGAGCAGTTCTTC. It codes for CASSHVPPGGEQFF.

This clone came up once. J is TRBJ2-7 and V is TRBV27; TRBD2 might be the D (6 bases). Trimming left V 6 bases short and J 5 bases short, with 17 bases between. Germline V gene sequence: CDR1 MNHEY, CDR2 SMNVEV (reference sequence). CDR3 length: 14 residues. The CDR3 spells CASRERVSVDEQYF. Written as DNA, the CDR3 is TGTGCCAGCAGAGAGCGGGTCTCAGTCGACGAGCAGTACTTC.

V is TRBV9 and J is TRBJ2-7; TRBD1 agrees at 7 bases. Germline V gene data show CDR1 as SGDLS and CDR2 as YYNGEE. The CDR3 totals 14 residues. V lost 3 bases, J lost 5 bases, and 8 bases stayed unmatched. CDR3 sequence reads: CASSATGRYNEQYF. In nucleotides, the CDR3 is TGTGCCAGCAGCGCGACAGGGCGGTACAACGAGCAGTACTTC.

The rearrangement joins TRBV9 to TRBJ2-1, with TRBD2 matching over 12 bases. Germline V gene sequence: CDR1 SGDLS, CDR2 YYNGEE. CDR3 length: 17 residues. With 4 bases clipped from V and 0 bases from J, the junction kept 5 bases outside the gene matches. CDR3 sequence: CASSPRTSGISYNEQFF. The DNA of the CDR3 is TGTGCCAGCAGCCCCCGGACTAGCGGGATCTCCTACAATGAGCAGTTCTTC.

V and J are TRBV10-3 and TRBJ2-1; 9 nucleotides agree with TRBD2. The CDR3 extends over 20 amino acids. Trimming took 0 bases from V and 0 from J; bases not matched to a gene: 12. The germline V gene encodes CDR1 ENHRY and CDR2 SYGVKD. The DNA of the CDR3 is TGTGCCATCAGTGAGTCGGGGTACGGGCGGGGGGGCCTCTCCTACAATGAGCAGTTCTTC. This gives the protein CAISESGYGRGGLSYNEQFF.

The chain's CDR3 is CASSLATGLAGAEQYF. The CDR3 DNA sequence: TGTGCCAGCAGCTTGGCCACGGGACTAGCGGGAGCCGAGCAGTACTTC. The rearrangement links TRBV5-6 to TRBJ2-7, with 14 bases that match TRBD2. V lost 0 bases, J lost 6 bases, and 5 bases stayed unmatched. Germline CDR1 reads SGHDT; CDR2 reads YYEEEE. The CDR3 has 16 amino acids. Together with reference TRBV5-6 and TRBJ2-7, the CDR3 gives the full variable domain: DAGVTQSPTHLIKTRGQQVTLRCSPKSGHDTVSWYQQALGQGPQFIFQYYEEEERQRGNFPDRFSGHQFPNYSSELNVNALLLGDSALYLCASSLATGLAGAEQYFGPGTRLTVT.

In this sample, this clone turned up a few times. V gene TRBV7-2 combines with J gene TRBJ2-3; D is undetermined. The V gene's germline CDR1 is SGHTA and CDR2 FQGNSA. The CDR3 has 15 residues. V gave up 3 bases and J gave up 1 base, with 11 bases separating them. The DNA of the CDR3 is TGTGCCAGCAGCTTGGAGCTACCCGGCACAGATACGCAGTATTTT. It translates to CASSLELPGTDTQYF.

This clone was recorded a few times. The CDR3 spells CASSHDRGHYEQYF. CDR3 coding DNA: TGTGCCAGCAGCCACGACAGGGGGCACTACGAGCAGTACTTC. The chain joins TRBV7-9 to TRBJ2-7; 10 nucleotides align to TRBD1. CDR1 is SEHNR and CDR2 is FQNEAQ in the germline V gene (reference sequence). V lost 5 bases to trimming and J lost 3 bases; unmatched junction nucleotides: 4. The CDR3 length is 14 residues.

CDR3 residues: CASSTTPHRGGNTGELFF. CDR3 DNA: TGTGCCAGCAGCACTACCCCCCACAGGGGCGGTAACACCGGGGAGCTGTTTTTT. The chain combines TRBV25-1 with TRBJ2-2; 7 bases align to TRBD1. The J segment lost 2 bases and the V segment lost 6 bases, leaving 15 bases of the junction unmatched. The CDR3 covers 18 residues. Germline V gene lookup returns CDR1 MGHDK and CDR2 SYGVNS.

This clone appeared a single time. The gene calls are TRBV6-5 and TRBJ1-2; maybe TRBD1 (6 bases). Per the germline V gene, CDR1 is MNHEY and CDR2 is SVGAGI. This CDR3 region has 14 residues. Trimming pared 6 bases from V and 7 bases from J, leaving 18 bases between. The CDR3 nucleotides read TGTGCCAGCAGAATGGTTTTACAGGGTAGTGGCTACACCTTC. Protein: CASRMVLQGSGYTF.

This chain connects TRBV30 to TRBJ1-2; 7 nucleotides match TRBD1. The germline V gene encodes CDR1 GTSNPN and CDR2 SVGIG (reference sequence). The V gene end was trimmed by 4 bases and the J gene end by 1 base; junction bases not matched to a gene: 12. The CDR3 consists of 16 residues. CDR3 DNA sequence: TGTGCCTGGACCGAATCATGGGACAGCGTTAACTATGGCTACACCTTC. The encoded protein is CAWTESWDSVNYGYTF.

This clone was observed a few times. This sequence joins TRBV18 and TRBJ2-3; a possible D gene is TRBD2 (5 bases). The CDR3 loop spans 16 amino acids. In germline, CDR1 is KGHSH, CDR2 LQKENI. V was trimmed by 6 bases and J by 3 bases, leaving 19 bases between them. CDR3 bases: TGTGCCAGCTCCCCCACTAGGGAAGGGAGAACAGATACGCAGTATTTT. This sequence encodes CASSPTREGRTDTQYF.

The chain has TRBV6-4 and TRBJ1-1, with 7 bases fitting TRBD1. The CDR3 loop spans 13 amino acids. Germline loops: CDR1 MRHNA, CDR2 SNTAGT. Unmatched junction bases numbered 5, after V lost 6 bases and J lost 4 bases. CDR3 residues: CASRRGQATEAFF. CDR3 bases: TGTGCCAGCAGAAGGGGGCAGGCCACTGAAGCTTTCTTT.

This clone has just a few counts. The rearrangement joins TRBV4-1 to TRBJ1-5; a weak D match, TRBD1 (6 bases). The V end lost 4 bases, the J end lost 1 base, and 11 bases lay between the germline ends. Germline lookup yields CDR1 MGHRA and CDR2 YSYEKL. The CDR3 has 15 residues. The CDR3 is CASSPRTGSNQPQHF. The CDR3 DNA is TGCGCCAGCAGCCCACGAACAGGGAGCAATCAGCCCCAGCATTTT.

This clone was recorded only once. The J gene is TRBJ2-5, the V gene TRBV29-1; a possible D gene is TRBD2 (5 bases). The CDR3 is 13 residues long. Germline V gives CDR1 SQVTM, CDR2 ANQGSEA. With 4 bases removed from V and 1 base from J, the gap between germline ends came to 10 bases. DNA for the CDR3: TGCAGCGTTGTTGAGGGAGCCCAAGAGACCCAGTACTTC. Protein sequence: CSVVEGAQETQYF.

The chain couples TRBV11-3 to TRBJ2-1; 11 bases are shared with TRBD2. The CDR3 runs to 13 residues. Per the germline V gene, CDR1 is SGHNT and CDR2 is YENEEA. Trimming cost V 5 bases and J 15 bases; bases outside gene matches: 9. The CDR3 loop is CASSGASGRRRFF. The DNA for the CDR3 is TGTGCCAGCAGCGGAGCTAGCGGGAGGCGTCGGTTCTTC.

The V call is TRBV21-1, the J call TRBJ2-7; the table calls TRBD2, which could not be checked here. TRBV21-1 is reported as a pseudogene. The CDR3 covers 14 residues. CDR3 coding DNA: TGTGCCACCGAAGAGGGTCCGCCAGCCTACGAGCAGTACTTC. Its translation: CATEEGPPAYEQYF.

The CDR3, as DNA: TGTGCCAGCAGCTTAGGCCCCCTCCCAGCGGGAGGTAAAGAGACCCAGTACTTC. This encodes CASSLGPLPAGGKETQYF. The rearrangement joins TRBV7-9 to TRBJ2-5; 9 nucleotides match TRBD2. The CDR3 contains 18 residues. The germline CDR1 and CDR2 sequences are SEHNR and FQNEAQ (reference sequence). The ends lost 1 base at V and 3 bases at J; junction bases unmatched: 12.

J is TRBJ1-2 and V is TRBV5-1; 8 bases agree with TRBD1. The CDR3 is 15 residues long. Trimming removed 0 bases from V and 8 bases from J; junction bases left unmatched: 9. The germline V gene has CDR1 SGHRS and CDR2 YFSETQ. In nucleotides, the CDR3 is TGCGCCAGCAGCTTGGCCGGGCAGGGGGCTGACGGCTACACCTTC. Amino acid sequence: CASSLAGQGADGYTF.

The chain combines TRBV27 with TRBJ2-2; tentatively, D is TRBD1 (7 bases). Trimming removed 4 bases from V and 7 bases from J, with 16 bases in between. This CDR3 is 15 amino acids long. The germline V gene has CDR1 MNHEY and CDR2 SMNVEV (reference sequence). In DNA form, the CDR3 reads TGTGCCAGCAGTTCTAGCGACAGGGAGAACGGGGAGCTGTTTTTT. Its protein product is CASSSSDRENGELFF.

J is TRBJ2-7 and V is TRBV7-2; 12 nucleotides match TRBD2. This CDR3 has 19 residues. Germline lookup yields CDR1 SGHTA and CDR2 FQGNSA. V shed 5 bases and J 3 bases; nucleotides not matched to a gene: 17. Here the CDR3 DNA reads TGTGCCAGCAGCCGTTCGGCGCTAGCGGGAGGGCCTTGGGGCTACGAGCAGTACTTC. Translated, it gives CASSRSALAGGPWGYEQYF.

The V gene is TRBV7-2, the J gene TRBJ2-7; D might be TRBD2 (6 bases). Deletions cut 6 bases from V and 0 bases from J, with 18 bases between. CDR3 length: 16 amino acids. The germline CDR1 and CDR2 sequences are SGHTA and FQGNSA. The CDR3 sequence is CASSFLRDSSSYEQYF. Here the CDR3 DNA reads TGTGCCAGCAGTTTTCTCCGGGACTCGAGCTCCTACGAGCAGTACTTC.

The V and J genes are TRBV6-5 and TRBJ1-3; possibly TRBD1 for D (6 bases). There are 16 residues in the CDR3. Trimming took off 2 bases at V and 0 bases at J, with 11 bases between the two ends. Germline CDR1 is MNHEY and CDR2 is SVGAGI. The CDR3 reads CASSYRGGHSGNTIYF. The CDR3, as DNA: TGTGCCAGCAGTTACCGTGGGGGCCACTCTGGAAACACCATATATTTT.

The chain couples TRBV29-1 to TRBJ2-7; TRBD1 aligns across 8 bases. The CDR3 is 13 amino acids. Germline loops: CDR1 SQVTM, CDR2 ANQGSEA. The J segment lost 5 bases and the V segment lost 6 bases, leaving 9 bases of the junction unmatched. This CDR3 reads CSVRGRGQDEQYF. CDR3 sequence (DNA): TGCAGCGTGCGGGGCAGGGGGCAAGACGAGCAGTACTTC.

This chain links TRBV10-1 with TRBJ2-3, with 7 bases that match TRBD2. Germline V gene lookup returns CDR1 WNHNN and CDR2 SYGVQD (reference sequence). The CDR3 has 13 residues. V was clipped by 10 bases and J by 3 bases; unmatched bases: 7. The CDR3 reads CATPREATDTQYF. The CDR3 nucleotides read TGCGCCACCCCCCGGGAGGCAACAGATACGCAGTATTTT.